This T cell receptor (beta chain) was sequenced for a study of breast tumors, draining lymph nodes, adjacent tissues. Study results and caveats: Findings are consistent with lymph node origin and intratumoral expansion of most tumor T cells. Tumor repertoires ranked between lymph nodes and nontumor tissue in diversity, with V and J gene preferences. Data only fit, rather than demonstrated, lymph node origin of most tumor T cells.

Axillary draining lymph nodes of breast cancer patients supplied the node samples. This clonotype came up a few times. Its antigen is undetermined. A single base separates this from a much larger clone, so it may be a read error. TCRdb fed the multiplex PCR reads into MiXCR, producing one record per CDR3 protein. The profile shows around 230,000 distinct CDR3 sequences, 32% of them singletons. Looked up from germline, CDR1 is MNHNS and CDR2 is SASEGT. The CDR3 totals 14 residues. Trimming cost V 5 bases and J 4 bases, with 14 bases left between them. Sequenced sample: axillary lymph node tissue. The genes are TRBV6-1 and TRBJ1-2; weak D call: TRBD1 (5 bases). This sequence was found in a female donor with breast cancer. Some clones in this sample may be carry-over from other donors' samples. CDR3 region: CASSQWQGGYGYTF. The CDR3 DNA sequence: TGTGCCAGCAGTCAGTGGCAGGGCGGCTATGGCTACACCTTC.